This T cell receptor beta chain was observed in a study of shared clonotypes between healthy human individuals. Overall study: The study enrolled a couple of women and a few men aged 18 to 49. Notes on the study in general: Among non-shared clonotypes, generation probabilities were lower than among those shared by all four donors. Represented diversity, genetic and exposure-history alike, was limited by few donors. Though the depth was large, rarefaction showed that sorted-subset sequencing was incomplete.

In regard to this clone: The antigen remains undetermined.

Data came from immunoSEQ multiplex PCR; TCRdb stores just in-frame clones and leaves some out. The sample shows over a million clones, roughly 96% of them seen only once. V lost 0 bases, J lost 2 bases, and 20 bases lay in between. In germline, CDR1 is SGHRS, CDR2 YFSETQ. The CDR3 is 18 residues long. The chain joins TRBV5-1 to TRBJ1-2; D remains unclear. This clonotype was sampled from a man aged 30-40 years in good health. Specimen: naive CD4+ T cells sorted from blood. Indicated subset: CD45RA+ positively selected. CDR3 loop: CASSLVTQLISGNYGYTF. CDR3 nucleotides: TGCGCCAGCAGCTTGGTAACCCAGTTAATAAGTGGGAACTATGGCTACACCTTC.